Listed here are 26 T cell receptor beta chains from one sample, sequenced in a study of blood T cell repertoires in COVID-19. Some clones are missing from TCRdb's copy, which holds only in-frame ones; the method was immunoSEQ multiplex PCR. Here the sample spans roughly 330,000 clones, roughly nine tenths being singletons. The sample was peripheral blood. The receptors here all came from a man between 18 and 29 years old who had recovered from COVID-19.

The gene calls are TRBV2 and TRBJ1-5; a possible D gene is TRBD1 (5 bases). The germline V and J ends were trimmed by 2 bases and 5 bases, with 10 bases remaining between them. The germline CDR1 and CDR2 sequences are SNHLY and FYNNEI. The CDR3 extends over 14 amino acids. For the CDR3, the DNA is TGTGCCAGCAGTGAAATTCAGGGTGATCAGCCCCAGCATTTT. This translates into CASSEIQGDQPQHF.

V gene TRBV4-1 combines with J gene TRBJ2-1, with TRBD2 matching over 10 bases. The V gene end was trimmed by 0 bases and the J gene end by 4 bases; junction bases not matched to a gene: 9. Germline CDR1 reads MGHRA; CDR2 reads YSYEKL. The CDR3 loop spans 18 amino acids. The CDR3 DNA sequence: TGCGCCAGCAGCCAAGATACCCTAGCGGGGGACCGATACAATGAGCAGTTCTTC. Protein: CASSQDTLAGDRYNEQFF.

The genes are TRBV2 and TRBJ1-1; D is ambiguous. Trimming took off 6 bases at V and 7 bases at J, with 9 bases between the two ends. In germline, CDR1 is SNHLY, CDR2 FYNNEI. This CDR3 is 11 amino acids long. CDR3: CASSYSGEAFF. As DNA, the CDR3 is TGTGCCAGCAGCTACTCTGGTGAAGCTTTCTTT.

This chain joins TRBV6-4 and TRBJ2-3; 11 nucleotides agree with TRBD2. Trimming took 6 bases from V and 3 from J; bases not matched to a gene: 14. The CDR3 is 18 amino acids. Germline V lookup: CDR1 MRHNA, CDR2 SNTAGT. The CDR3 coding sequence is TGTGCCAGCAGCCTGACTAGCGGGGCGACGGGAAGGACAGATACGCAGTATTTT. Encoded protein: CASSLTSGATGRTDTQYF.

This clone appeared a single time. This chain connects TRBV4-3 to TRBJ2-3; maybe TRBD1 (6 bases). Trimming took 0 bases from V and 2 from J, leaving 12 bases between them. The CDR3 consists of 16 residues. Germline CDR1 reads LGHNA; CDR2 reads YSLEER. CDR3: CASSQEWGRNTDTQYF. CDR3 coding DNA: TGCGCCAGCAGCCAAGAATGGGGGCGGAACACAGATACGCAGTATTTT.

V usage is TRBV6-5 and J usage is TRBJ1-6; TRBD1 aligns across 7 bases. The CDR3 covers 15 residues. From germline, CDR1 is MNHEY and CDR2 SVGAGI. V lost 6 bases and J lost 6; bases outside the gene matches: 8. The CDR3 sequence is CASRVSDRVNSPLHF. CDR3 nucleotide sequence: TGTGCCAGCAGAGTCTCCGACAGGGTTAATTCACCCCTCCACTTT.

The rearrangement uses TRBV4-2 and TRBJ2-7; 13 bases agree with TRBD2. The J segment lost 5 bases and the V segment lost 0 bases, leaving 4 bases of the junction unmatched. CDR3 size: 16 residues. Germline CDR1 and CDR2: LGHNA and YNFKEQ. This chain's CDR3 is CASSQDWTSGSNEQYF. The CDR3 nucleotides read TGTGCCAGCAGCCAAGATTGGACTAGCGGGAGTAACGAGCAGTACTTC.

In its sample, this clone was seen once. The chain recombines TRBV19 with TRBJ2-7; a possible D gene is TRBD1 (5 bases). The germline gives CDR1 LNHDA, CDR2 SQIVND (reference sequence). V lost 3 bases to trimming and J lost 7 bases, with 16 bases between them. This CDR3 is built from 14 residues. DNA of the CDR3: TGTGCCAGTAGTATTGATCGGGCATCAGGGGAGCAGTACTTC. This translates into CASSIDRASGEQYF.

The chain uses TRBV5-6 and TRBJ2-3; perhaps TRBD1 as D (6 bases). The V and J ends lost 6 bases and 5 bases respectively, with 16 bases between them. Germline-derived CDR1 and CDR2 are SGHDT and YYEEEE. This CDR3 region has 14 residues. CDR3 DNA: TGTGCCAGCACCTCGATCAGGGGTGGAGATACGCAGTATTTT. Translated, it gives CASTSIRGGDTQYF.

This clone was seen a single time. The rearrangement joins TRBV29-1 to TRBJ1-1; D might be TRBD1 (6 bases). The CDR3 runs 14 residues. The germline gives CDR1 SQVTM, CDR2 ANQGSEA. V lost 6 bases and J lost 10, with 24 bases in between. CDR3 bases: TGCAGCGTCGCATTAGGACAGTCCGTAATCAGAGCTTTCTTT. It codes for CSVALGQSVIRAFF.

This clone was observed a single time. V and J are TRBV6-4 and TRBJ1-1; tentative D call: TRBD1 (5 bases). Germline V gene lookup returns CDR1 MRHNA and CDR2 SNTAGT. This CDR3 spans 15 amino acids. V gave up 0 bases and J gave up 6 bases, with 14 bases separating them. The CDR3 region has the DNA TGTGCCAGCAGTGACTCGATTGTGGGGGAGGCTGAAGCTTTCTTT. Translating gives CASSDSIVGEAEAFF.

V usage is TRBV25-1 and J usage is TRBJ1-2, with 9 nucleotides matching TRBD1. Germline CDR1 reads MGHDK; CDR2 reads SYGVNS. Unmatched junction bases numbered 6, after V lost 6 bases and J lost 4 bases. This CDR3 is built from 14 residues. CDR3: CASSSGTGTYGYTF. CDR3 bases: TGTGCCAGCAGCTCCGGGACAGGGACCTATGGCTACACCTTC.

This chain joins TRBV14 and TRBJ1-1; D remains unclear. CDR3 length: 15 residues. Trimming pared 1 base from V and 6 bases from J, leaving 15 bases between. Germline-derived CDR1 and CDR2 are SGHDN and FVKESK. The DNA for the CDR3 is TGTGCCAGCAGCCAAGGGGGAGCGGTCCACCCTGAAGCTTTCTTT. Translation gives CASSQGGAVHPEAFF.

CDR3 sequence: CATSRVGQGGYNEQFF. In DNA, the CDR3 is TGTGCCACCAGCAGAGTAGGGCAGGGGGGCTACAATGAGCAGTTCTTC. V is TRBV15 and J is TRBJ2-1; TRBD1 might be the D (7 bases). V lost 1 base and J lost 3, with 13 bases in between. CDR1 and CDR2 from the germline V gene are LNHNV and YYDKDF (reference sequence). The CDR3 has 16 amino acids.

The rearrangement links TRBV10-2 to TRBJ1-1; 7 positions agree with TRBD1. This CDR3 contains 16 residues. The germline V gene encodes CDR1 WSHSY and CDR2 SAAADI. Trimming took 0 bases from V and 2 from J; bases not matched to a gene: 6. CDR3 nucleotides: TGCGCCAGCAGTGAGTCTTCGGGACAGCTAAACACTGAAGCTTTCTTT. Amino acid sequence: CASSESSGQLNTEAFF.

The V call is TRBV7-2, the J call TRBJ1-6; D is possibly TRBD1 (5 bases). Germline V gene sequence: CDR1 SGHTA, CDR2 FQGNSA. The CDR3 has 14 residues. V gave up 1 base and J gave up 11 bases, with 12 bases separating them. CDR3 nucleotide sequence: TGTGCCAGCAGCTTAGATCCAGGGCCCCCACCCCTCCACTTT. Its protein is CASSLDPGPPPLHF.

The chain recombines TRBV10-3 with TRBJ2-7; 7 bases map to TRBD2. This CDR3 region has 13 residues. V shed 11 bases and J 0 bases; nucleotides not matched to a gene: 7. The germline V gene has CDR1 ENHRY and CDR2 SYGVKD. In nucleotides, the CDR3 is TGTGCCGTACTGGGGGGGAGCTCCTACGAGCAGTACTTC. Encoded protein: CAVLGGSSYEQYF.

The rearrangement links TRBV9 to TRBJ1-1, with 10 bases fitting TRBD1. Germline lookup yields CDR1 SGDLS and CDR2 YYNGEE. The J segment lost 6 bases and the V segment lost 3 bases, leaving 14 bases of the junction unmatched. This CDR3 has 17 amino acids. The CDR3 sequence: CASSADAWGQGSSEAFF. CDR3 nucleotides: TGTGCCAGCAGCGCAGACGCCTGGGGACAGGGGTCTTCTGAAGCTTTCTTT.

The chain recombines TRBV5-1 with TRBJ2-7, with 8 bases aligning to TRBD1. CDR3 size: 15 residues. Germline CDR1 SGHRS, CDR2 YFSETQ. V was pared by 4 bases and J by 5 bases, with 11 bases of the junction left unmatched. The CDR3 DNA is TGCGCCAGCAGCCTCCAACCGGGACAGGTACACGAGCAGTACTTC. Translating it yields CASSLQPGQVHEQYF.

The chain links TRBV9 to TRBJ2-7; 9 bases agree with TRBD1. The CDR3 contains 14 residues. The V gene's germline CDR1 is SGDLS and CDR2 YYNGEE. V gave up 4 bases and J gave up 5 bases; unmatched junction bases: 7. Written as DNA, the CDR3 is TGTGCCAGCAGCCGACAGGGGGGATTTGACGAGCAGTACTTC. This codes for CASSRQGGFDEQYF.

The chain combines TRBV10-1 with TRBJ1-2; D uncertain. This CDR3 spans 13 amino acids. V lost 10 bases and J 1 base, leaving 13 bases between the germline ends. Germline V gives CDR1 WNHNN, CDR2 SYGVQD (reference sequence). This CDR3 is CATQDPVNYGYTF. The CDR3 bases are TGCGCCACCCAGGATCCTGTTAACTATGGCTACACCTTC.

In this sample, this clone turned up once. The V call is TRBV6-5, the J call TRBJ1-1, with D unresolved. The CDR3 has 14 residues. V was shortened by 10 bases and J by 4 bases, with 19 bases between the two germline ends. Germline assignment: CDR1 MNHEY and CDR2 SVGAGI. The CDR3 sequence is CATTPGSPGTEAFF. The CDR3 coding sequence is TGTGCCACCACCCCCGGCTCCCCGGGCACTGAAGCTTTCTTT.

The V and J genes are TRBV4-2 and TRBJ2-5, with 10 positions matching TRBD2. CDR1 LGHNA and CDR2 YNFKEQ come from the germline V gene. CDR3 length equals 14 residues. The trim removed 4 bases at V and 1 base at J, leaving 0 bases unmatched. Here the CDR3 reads CASSLAGGQETQYF. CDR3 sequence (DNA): TGTGCCAGCAGCCTAGCGGGGGGCCAAGAGACCCAGTACTTC.

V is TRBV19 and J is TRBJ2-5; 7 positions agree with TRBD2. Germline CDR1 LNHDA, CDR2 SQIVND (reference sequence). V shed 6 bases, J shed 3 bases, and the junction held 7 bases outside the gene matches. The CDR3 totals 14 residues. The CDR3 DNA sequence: TGTGCCAGTAGAAGCCGGGACTACAAAGAGACCCAGTACTTC. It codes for CASRSRDYKETQYF.

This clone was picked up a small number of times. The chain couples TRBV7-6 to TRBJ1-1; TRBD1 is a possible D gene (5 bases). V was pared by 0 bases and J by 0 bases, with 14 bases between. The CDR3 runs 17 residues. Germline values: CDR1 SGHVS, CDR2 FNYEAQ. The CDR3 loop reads CASSLAGGGTMNTEAFF. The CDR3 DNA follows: TGTGCCAGCAGCTTAGCGGGGGGAGGGACTATGAACACTGAAGCTTTCTTT.

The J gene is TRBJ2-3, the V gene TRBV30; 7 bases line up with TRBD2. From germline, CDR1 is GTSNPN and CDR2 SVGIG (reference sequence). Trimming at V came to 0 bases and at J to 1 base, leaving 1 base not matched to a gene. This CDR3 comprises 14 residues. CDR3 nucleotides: TGTGCCTGGAGTGTTGGGGGGGGCACAGATACGCAGTATTTT. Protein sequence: CAWSVGGGTDTQYF.